This record concerns one T cell receptor (beta chain) sequence. This clonotype was counted only a few times. Its antigen is still unknown. No base quality information exists; no much larger clone differs at one position. This entry belongs to a study of T-cell reconstitution after alpha-beta-depleted transplantation in children (dated by TCRdb to about 2016). As for the study more broadly: Using TCR repertoire profiling, the study followed T-cell immune reconstitution in a quantitative way in children after TCRalphabeta/CD19-depleted allogeneic hematopoietic cell transplantation.

Overall results and qualifications from the work: In some patients, the high TCRbeta diversity seen at day 60 was put down to recipient T cells and intrathymic progenitors that had survived conditioning. The apparently early recovery of alphabetaT-cell counts about two months after transplant reportedly depended on only several hundred rapidly expanded clones that came from non-depleted graft cells. Over the following months the frequencies of hyperexpanded clones went down, and after one year T-cell counts and TCRbeta diversity were mostly credited to newly produced T cells.

The treatment or condition label, read with the paper, signifies: allogeneic hematopoietic cell transplantation with graft depleted of TCRalphabeta T cells and CD19 B cells. TCRalphabeta/CD19-depleted allogeneic hematopoietic cell grafts were given to the transplant recipients, all of whom were children. Libraries were built with PCR. These reads were obtained on an Illumina HiSeq 2500. TCR library preparation used molecular barcoding, with unique molecular identifiers applied to normalize quantification of the TCRbeta repertoire. TCRdb took the public reads, trimmed them with fastp at Q25, ran MiXCR for clone calling and kept in-frame beta chains. Rows with a matching CDR3 protein are joined into one entry that keeps the most common DNA and genes. Present in this sample are about 78,000 distinct CDR3 sequences, around 14% of which were seen just once. The ten largest clones capture about 25% of the sample.

The germline V gene specifies MNHNS as CDR1 and SASEGT as CDR2. The CDR3 contains 14 residues, cysteine and phenylalanine counted. Left in the record is the CDR3 DNA by itself, 42 bases read in frame from the first base. V sheds 6 bases and J sheds 4 bases, leaving 15 bases between their ends. Sequencing used PBMCs, mostly from graft donor cells, obtained 180 days after TCRalphabeta/CD19-depleted stem cell transplant. The sequence links TRBV6-1 to TRBJ1-2; the D gene lacks a confident call. This clonotype was sampled from a male patient aged 2 to 9 who had a stem cell transplant for acute lymphoblastic leukemia, so the T cells may come from the graft donor. The CDR3 protein sequence reads: CASRRSSTPYGYTF. The sequenced DNA is TGTGCCAGCAGACGGTCCTCAACCCCCTATGGCTACACCTTC.